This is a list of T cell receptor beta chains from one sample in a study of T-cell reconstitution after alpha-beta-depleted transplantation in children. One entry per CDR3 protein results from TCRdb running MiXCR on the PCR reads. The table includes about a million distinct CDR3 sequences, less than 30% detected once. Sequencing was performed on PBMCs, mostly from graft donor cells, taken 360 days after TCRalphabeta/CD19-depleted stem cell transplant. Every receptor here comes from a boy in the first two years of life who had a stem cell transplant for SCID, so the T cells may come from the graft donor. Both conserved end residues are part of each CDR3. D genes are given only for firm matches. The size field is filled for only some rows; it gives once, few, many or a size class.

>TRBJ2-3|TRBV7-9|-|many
CASSPGQTSTDTQYF
TGTGCCAGCAGCCCTGGACAGACTAGCACAGATACGCAGTATTTT
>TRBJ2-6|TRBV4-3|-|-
CASSPPSGSTGANVLTF
TGCGCCAGCAGCCCCCCAAGCGGCTCGACAGGAGCCAACGTCCTGACTTTC
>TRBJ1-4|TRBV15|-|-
CATSRDLRQGKGKLFF
TGTGCCACCAGCAGAGATCTCCGGCAGGGAAAGGGAAAACTGTTTTTT
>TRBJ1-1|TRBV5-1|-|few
CASSSYSYPNTEAFF
TGCGCCAGCAGCTCATACAGCTACCCGAACACTGAAGCTTTCTTT
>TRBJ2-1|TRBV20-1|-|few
CSARYRGDNYNEQFF
TGCAGTGCTAGATATCGGGGGGACAACTACAATGAGCAGTTCTTC
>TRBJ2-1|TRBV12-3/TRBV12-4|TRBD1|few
CASSSRDSLYNEQFF
TGTGCCAGCAGTTCCCGGGACAGTCTATACAATGAGCAGTTCTTC
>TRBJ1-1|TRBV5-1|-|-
CASSLEGQRHTEAFF
TGCGCCAGCAGCTTGGAAGGCCAGCGGCACACTGAAGCTTTCTTT
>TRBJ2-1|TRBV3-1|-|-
CASSRSMANREQFF
TGTGCCAGCAGCCGATCCATGGCCAATCGTGAGCAGTTCTTC
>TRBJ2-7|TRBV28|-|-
CASTAIRRGRRDYEQYF
TGTGCCAGCACAGCGATCCGTCGGGGCAGACGTGACTACGAGCAGTACTTC
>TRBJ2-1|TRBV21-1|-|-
CASSSRGQGPPPYNEQFF
TGTGCCAGCAGCAGTCGAGGACAGGGGCCCCCCCCCTACAATGAGCAGTTCTTC
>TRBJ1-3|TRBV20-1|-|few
CSASSGYDSGNTIYF
TGCAGTGCTAGTTCAGGGTACGACTCTGGAAACACCATATATTTT
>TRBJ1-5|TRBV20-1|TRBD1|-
CSASRFGTDNQPQHF
TGCAGTGCCAGCCGTTTCGGGACAGATAATCAGCCCCAGCATTTT
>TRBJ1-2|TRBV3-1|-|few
CASSRSGDQGYTF
TGTGCCAGCAGCCGCTCAGGGGACCAAGGCTACACCTTC
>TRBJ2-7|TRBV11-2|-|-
CASSLETGLYWVSYEQYF
TGTGCCAGCAGCTTAGAGACAGGCCTCTATTGGGTCTCCTACGAGCAGTACTTC
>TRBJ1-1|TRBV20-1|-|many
CSALVSTASGFF
TGCAGTGCTCTAGTCTCAACTGCGAGTGGTTTCTTT
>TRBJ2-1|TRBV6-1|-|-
CASSRATKPSYNEQFF
TGTGCCAGCAGCCGAGCTACTAAGCCCTCCTACAATGAGCAGTTCTTC
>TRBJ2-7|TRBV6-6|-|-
CASKPVGLLGQYF
TGTGCCAGCAAACCGGTCGGGCTCCTTGGGCAGTACTTC
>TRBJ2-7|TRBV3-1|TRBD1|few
CASSQRGQGVEQYF
TGTGCCAGCAGCCAGAGGGGACAGGGTGTCGAGCAGTACTTC
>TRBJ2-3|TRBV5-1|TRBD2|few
CASSLDLAETSTDTQYF
TGCGCCAGCAGCTTGGATCTAGCGGAGACTAGCACAGATACGCAGTATTTT
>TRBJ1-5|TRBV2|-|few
CASKNGYNQPQHF
TGTGCCAGCAAGAACGGCTACAATCAGCCCCAGCATTTT
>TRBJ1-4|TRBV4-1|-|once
CASSLRVGAKLTNEKLFF
TGCGCCAGCAGCCTAAGAGTAGGGGCTAAATTAACTAATGAAAAACTGTTTTTT
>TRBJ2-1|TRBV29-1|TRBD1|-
CSADRGYNEQFF
TGCAGCGCGGACAGGGGGTACAATGAGCAGTTCTTC
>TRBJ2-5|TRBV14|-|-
CASSQGGAWTQYF
TGTGCCAGCAGCCAAGGTGGGGCTTGGACCCAGTACTTC
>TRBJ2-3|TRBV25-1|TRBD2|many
CASSNWLAGFTDTQYF
TGTGCCAGCAGTAATTGGCTAGCGGGTTTCACAGATACGCAGTATTTT
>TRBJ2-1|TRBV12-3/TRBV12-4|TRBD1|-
CASSLTQGQNERFF
TGTGCCAGCAGTCTCACCCAGGGACAGAACGAGCGGTTCTTC
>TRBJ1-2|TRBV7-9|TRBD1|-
CASSPGGGTANYGYTF
TGTGCCAGCAGCCCGGGCGGGGGGACAGCTAACTATGGCTACACCTTC
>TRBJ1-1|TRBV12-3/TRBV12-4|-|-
CASSHIGTSARDTEAFF
TGTGCCAGCAGTCATATTGGTACATCGGCGCGGGACACTGAAGCTTTCTTT
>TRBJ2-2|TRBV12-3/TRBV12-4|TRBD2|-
CASSPGLAGGPTGELFF
TGTGCCAGCAGCCCCGGACTAGCGGGGGGGCCCACCGGGGAGCTGTTTTTT
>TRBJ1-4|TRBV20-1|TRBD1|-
CSARYTGQGYEKLFF
TGCAGTGCTAGATATACGGGACAGGGGTATGAAAAACTGTTTTTT
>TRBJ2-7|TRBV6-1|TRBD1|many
CASTSGQGIIYEQYF
TGTGCCAGCACCTCCGGACAGGGGATCATCTACGAGCAGTACTTC
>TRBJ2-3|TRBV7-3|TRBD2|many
CASSSTGGGGDTQYF
TGTGCCAGCAGCTCCACCGGGGGGGGAGGGGATACGCAGTATTTT
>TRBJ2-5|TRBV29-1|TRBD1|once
CSANTGGKGETQYF
TGCAGCGCCAACACAGGGGGCAAAGGAGAGACCCAGTACTTC
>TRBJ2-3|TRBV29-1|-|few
CSVEDLWGRQYF
TGCAGCGTTGAAGATCTCTGGGGCCGGCAGTATTTT
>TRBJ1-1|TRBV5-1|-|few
CASSHNHRVNTEAFF
TGCGCCAGCAGCCACAACCACAGGGTGAACACTGAAGCTTTCTTT
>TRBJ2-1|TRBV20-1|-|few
CSASSLASYNEQFF
TGCAGTGCTAGTTCCCTAGCCTCCTACAATGAGCAGTTCTTC
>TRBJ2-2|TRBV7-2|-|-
CASSYIDKGNTGELFF
TGTGCCAGCAGCTATATCGATAAGGGGAACACCGGGGAGCTGTTTTTT
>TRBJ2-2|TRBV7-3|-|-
CASSLNRAANTGELFF
TGTGCCAGCAGCTTAAATAGGGCTGCGAACACCGGGGAGCTGTTTTTT
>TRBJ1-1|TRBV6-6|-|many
CASSYLDTEAFF
TGTGCCAGCAGTTACTTAGACACTGAAGCTTTCTTT
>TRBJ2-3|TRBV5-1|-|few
CASSYRQTDTQYF
TGCGCCAGCAGCTACCGACAGACAGATACGCAGTATTTT
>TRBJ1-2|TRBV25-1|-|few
CASRRGAGEGYTF
TGTGCCAGCAGGAGGGGAGCAGGCGAGGGCTACACCTTC
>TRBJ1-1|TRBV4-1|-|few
CASSQDKNLNTEAFF
TGCGCCAGCAGCCAAGATAAGAATCTTAACACTGAAGCTTTCTTT
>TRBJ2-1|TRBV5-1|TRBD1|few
CASRGQGNYNEQFF
TGCGCCAGCAGGGGACAGGGTAACTACAATGAGCAGTTCTTC
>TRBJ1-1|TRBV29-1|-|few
CSVAPQGLNTEAFF
TGCAGCGTTGCCCCGCAAGGGCTGAACACTGAAGCTTTCTTT
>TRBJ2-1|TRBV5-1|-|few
CASSAVGGASYNEQFF
TGCGCCAGTTCTGCGGTCGGGGGCGCGTCCTACAATGAGCAGTTCTTC
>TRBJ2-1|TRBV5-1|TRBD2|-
CASSPSSGGAGEQFF
TGCGCCAGCAGCCCCTCTAGCGGGGGGGCGGGTGAGCAGTTCTTC
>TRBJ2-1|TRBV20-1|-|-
CSADKEGSYNEQFF
TGCAGTGCTGACAAAGAGGGCTCCTACAATGAGCAGTTCTTC
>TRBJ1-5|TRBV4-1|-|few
CASSQGFLGTFNQPQHF
TGCGCCAGCAGCCAAGGGTTTTTGGGGACCTTCAATCAGCCCCAGCATTTT
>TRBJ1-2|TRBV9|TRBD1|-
CASSMRTGRDGYTF
TGTGCCAGCAGCATGCGGACAGGGAGGGATGGCTACACCTTC
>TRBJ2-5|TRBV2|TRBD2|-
CASSSTSGSVQETQYF
TGTGCCAGCTCCTCTACTAGCGGGAGTGTACAAGAGACCCAGTACTTC